This T cell receptor beta chain was sequenced for a study of identifying expanded T cells in peripheral blood. General study points: Across healthy donors, higher total template counts meant significantly greater roughly 2-week count variance. Over two and four weeks, about 17 and 20 clones changed, versus approximately 1.1 between replicates.

Clones were read by immunoSEQ multiplex PCR, and TCRdb kept only the in-frame ones, dropping some. Of around 120,000 clones detected, around four fifths appear once; the ten largest clones hold 3% to 3.5%. Comments on this clone: Antigen: not known.

The CDR3 has 15 residues. Trimming shortened V by 0 bases and J by 6 bases, and 14 bases separated the two germline ends. Germline V CDR1 and CDR2: SEHNR, FQNEAQ (reference sequence). Healthy donors had no documented immune events, such as infections, while sampled. The sample was blood. The clonotype was recovered from a person aged 18-70 years in good health. This chain links TRBV7-9 with TRBJ1-2, with D perhaps matching TRBD1 (5 bases). The CDR3 DNA follows: TGTGCCAGCAGCTTAGCGCTTGGGGAGGGGAATGGCTACACCTTC. Its translation is CASSLALGEGNGYTF.